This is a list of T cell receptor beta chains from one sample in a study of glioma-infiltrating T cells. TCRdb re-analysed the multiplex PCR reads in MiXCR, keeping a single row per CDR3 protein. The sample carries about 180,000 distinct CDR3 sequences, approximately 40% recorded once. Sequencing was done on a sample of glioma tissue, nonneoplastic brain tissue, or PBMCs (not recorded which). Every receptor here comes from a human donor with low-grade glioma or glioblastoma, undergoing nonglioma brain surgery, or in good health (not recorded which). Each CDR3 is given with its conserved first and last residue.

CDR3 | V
CASSYLKSRTDTQYF | TRBV6-6
CASRQDLDQPQHF | TRBV3-1
CASSVRTGELFF | TRBV9
CASKTGYTEAFF | TRBV6-1
CASSVYGDTEAFF | TRBV5-1
CASSDPTGREQFF | TRBV5-4
CSARDELAGGKNIQYF | TRBV20-1
CASRQAQVTNEQYF | TRBV4-1
CASREWTGNSPHHF | TRBV2
CASSSHRNQPQHF | TRBV28
CASSQAEGAAYEQYF | TRBV4-1
CASSPSSGEGTDTQYF | TRBV11-2
CASSQDQAGYQPQHF | TRBV4-1
CASSFGDAHSYEQYF | TRBV7-2
CASSRDRDNEQFF | TRBV2
CASSPGTSGVTYEQYF | TRBV3-1
CASSRSGTRSYNEQFF | TRBV4-1
CANQGLAGSSTDTQYF | TRBV6-1
CASRQIRPTPGNEQFF | TRBV5-1
CATSGLQDQPQHF | TRBV24-1
CASSQEGGDHNEQFF | TRBV3-1
CASSQGFLSTNTGELFF | TRBV19
CASSLNGLAETQYF | TRBV7-2
CAISYSSSADYEQYF | TRBV6-6
CASSLQGLNTGELFF | TRBV12-3/TRBV12-4
CASRNTDTKYF | TRBV2
CASSPDRTGGYTF | TRBV3-1
CASSEEGQHTEAFF | TRBV6-1
CAPGDTTDTQYF | TRBV6-4
CASSLDRGPQFF | TRBV14
CASSRESIYGYTF | TRBV2
CASSYDRISYEQYF | TRBV13
CSVFEGASFF | TRBV29-1
CASSQEGGGGFSTDTQYF | TRBV4-2
CASSPRGSDEQFF | TRBV2
CASSALGYGSSGNTIYF | TRBV27
CASRIPGRGNTEAFF | TRBV19
CASSENQGQAFF | TRBV10-1
CASKGQVNNSTLHF | TRBV6-6
CASGAADYEQYF | TRBV19
CASSPSMDREQFF | TRBV12-3/TRBV12-4
CASGLTGGRYEQYF | TRBV27
CSARDIGTSVNNEQFF | TRBV20-1
CASRPGQGTSGGEFF | TRBV2
CASSQRTISYNEQFF | TRBV3-1
CASSQDLRGYGYTF | TRBV3-1
CASSAFSGTYEQYF | TRBV11-2
CASSPAGLAYEQYF | TRBV7-9
CASSGVQRGPETQYF | TRBV6-1
CASSLGVAGGSRTYNEQFF | TRBV5-4
CASSNSWLIYGYTF | TRBV25-1
CASSLTGARYDEQYF | TRBV7-6
CASSRRDRALSRGYTF | TRBV6-2/TRBV6-3
CSAGTPAGAKNIQYF | TRBV20-1
CSARRASGRAHEQFF | TRBV20-1